This TCR beta chain was identified in a study of vaccination and CD4 T cells after COVID-19. This clonotype turned up a few times. The antigen is undetermined. Oncomine TCR Beta short-read sequencing was applied to DNA from cultured CD4+ T cells. TCRdb re-called the PCR reads with MiXCR, one entry per CDR3 protein. The data show under 11,000 distinct CDR3 sequences, roughly 27% seen once. CDR1 is DFQATT, CDR2 SNEGSKA, per germline (reference sequence). V lost 3 bases, J lost 2 bases, and 8 bases lay in between. The CDR3 runs 13 residues. Specified treatment: roughly ten-day PBMC culture with coronavirus spike peptide pools or control peptides (ViraFEST assay).

This clonotype originated in a human donor who had recovered from COVID-19. V and J are TRBV20-1 and TRBJ2-1; no firm D call. The material sequenced was CD4+ T cells from blood, cultured in vitro, taken after SARS-CoV-2 vaccination. Here the CDR3 DNA reads TGCAGTGCTAGTGGTGGCACCTACAATGAGCAGTTCTTC. Amino acid sequence: CSASGGTYNEQFF.